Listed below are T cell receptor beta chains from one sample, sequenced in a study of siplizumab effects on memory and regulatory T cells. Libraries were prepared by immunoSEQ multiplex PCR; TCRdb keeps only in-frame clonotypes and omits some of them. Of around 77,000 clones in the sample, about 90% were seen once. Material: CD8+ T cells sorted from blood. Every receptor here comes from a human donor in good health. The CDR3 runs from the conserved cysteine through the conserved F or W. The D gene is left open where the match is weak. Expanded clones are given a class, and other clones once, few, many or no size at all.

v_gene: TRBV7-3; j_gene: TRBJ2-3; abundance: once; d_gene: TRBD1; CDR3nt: TGTGCCAGCAGCCGGACAGGGGGGACAGATACGCAGTATTTT; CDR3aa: CASSRTGGTDTQYF
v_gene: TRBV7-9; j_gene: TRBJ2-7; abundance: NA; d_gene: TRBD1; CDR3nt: TGTGCCAGCACCCAGGGGACAGGGCTCTACGAGCAGTACTTC; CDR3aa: CASTQGTGLYEQYF
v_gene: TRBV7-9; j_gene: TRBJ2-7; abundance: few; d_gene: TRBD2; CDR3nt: TGTGCCAGCAGCTTAGTGAGCGGGAGGGCCTACGAGCAGTACTTC; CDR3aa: CASSLVSGRAYEQYF
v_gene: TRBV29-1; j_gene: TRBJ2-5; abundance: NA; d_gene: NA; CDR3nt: TGCAGCGTTGTTCCCGGGTCCCAAGAGACCCAGTACTTC; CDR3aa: CSVVPGSQETQYF
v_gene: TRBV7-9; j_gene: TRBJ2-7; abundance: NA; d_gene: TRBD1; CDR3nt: TGTGCCAGCAGCCCCCGGGACAGGTCCTACGAGCAGTACTTC; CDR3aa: CASSPRDRSYEQYF
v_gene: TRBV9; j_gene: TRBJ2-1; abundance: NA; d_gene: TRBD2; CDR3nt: TGTGCCAGCCATAGCGGGAGCCCCTACAATGAGCAGTTCTTC; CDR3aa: CASHSGSPYNEQFF
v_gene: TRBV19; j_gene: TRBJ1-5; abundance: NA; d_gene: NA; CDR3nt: TGTGCCAGTAGTGTCGCAGGGGCAAGCAATCAGCCCCAGCATTTT; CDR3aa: CASSVAGASNQPQHF
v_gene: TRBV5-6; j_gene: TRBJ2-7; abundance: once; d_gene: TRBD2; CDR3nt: TGTGCCAGCAGCTTTTTTAGCGGGGGGGCCTCCGAGCAGTACTTC; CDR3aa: CASSFFSGGASEQYF
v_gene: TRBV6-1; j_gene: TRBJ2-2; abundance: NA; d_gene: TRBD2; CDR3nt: TGTGCCAGCAGGGGGGGGACGACGAACACCGGGGAGCTGTTTTTT; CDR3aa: CASRGGTTNTGELFF
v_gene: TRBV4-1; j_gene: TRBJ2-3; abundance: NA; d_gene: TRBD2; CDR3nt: TGCGCCAGCACTTCGGGGACTAGCGGGGCAGATACGCAGTATTTT; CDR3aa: CASTSGTSGADTQYF
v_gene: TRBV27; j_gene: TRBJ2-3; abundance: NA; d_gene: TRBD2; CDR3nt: TGTGCCAGCAGCGTACTCGCGCGGGAGGGCCCATATACGCAGTATTTT; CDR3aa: CASSVLAREGPYTQYF
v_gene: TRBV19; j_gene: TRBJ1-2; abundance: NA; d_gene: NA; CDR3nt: TGTGCCAGTAGTATTGGGGCCTCCAACTATGGCTACACCTTC; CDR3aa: CASSIGASNYGYTF
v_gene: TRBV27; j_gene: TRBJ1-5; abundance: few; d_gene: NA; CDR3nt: TGTGCCAGCAGTTTATCTACATATAGCAATCAGCCCCAGCATTTT; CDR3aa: CASSLSTYSNQPQHF
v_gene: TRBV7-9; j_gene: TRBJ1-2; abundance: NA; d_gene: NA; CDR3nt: TGTGCCAGCAGCTCAAGGTGGGGAGAGGGGCCTAACTATGGCTACACCTTC; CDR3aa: CASSSRWGEGPNYGYTF
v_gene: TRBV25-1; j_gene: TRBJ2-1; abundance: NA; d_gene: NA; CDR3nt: TGTGCCAGCAGTGAATGGGAGATCTCCTACAATGAGCAGTTCTTC; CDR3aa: CASSEWEISYNEQFF
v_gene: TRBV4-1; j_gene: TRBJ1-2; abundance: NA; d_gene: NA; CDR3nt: TGCGCCAGCAGCCAATTCCCTCGGGAGGGAGATGGCTACACCTTC; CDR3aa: CASSQFPREGDGYTF
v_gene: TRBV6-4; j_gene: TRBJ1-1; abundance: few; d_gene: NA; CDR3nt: TGTGCCAGCAGTGACTCTGGGGAAACCGACCCAGCTTTCTTT; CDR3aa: CASSDSGETDPAFF
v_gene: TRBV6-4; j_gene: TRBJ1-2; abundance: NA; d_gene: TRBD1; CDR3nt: TGTGCCAGCGGGCAGACAGGGTTTGGTGGCTACACCTTC; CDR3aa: CASGQTGFGGYTF
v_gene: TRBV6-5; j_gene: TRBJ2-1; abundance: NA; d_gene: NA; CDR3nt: TGTGCCGGGGGTTCCAACCGCCATGAGCAGTTCTTC; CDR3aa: CAGGSNRHEQFF
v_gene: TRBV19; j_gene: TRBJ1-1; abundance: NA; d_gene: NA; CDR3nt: TGTGCCAGTAGTCACAGCTTGAACACTGAAGCTTTCTTT; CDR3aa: CASSHSLNTEAFF
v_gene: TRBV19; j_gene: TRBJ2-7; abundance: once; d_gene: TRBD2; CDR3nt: TGTGCCAGTAGGCCTAGCGGGGGACACTACGAGCAGTACTTC; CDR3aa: CASRPSGGHYEQYF
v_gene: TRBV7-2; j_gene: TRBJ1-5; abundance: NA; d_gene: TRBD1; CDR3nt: TGTGCCAGCAGCTACAGACAGGGAGAAAATCAGCCCCAGCATTTT; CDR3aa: CASSYRQGENQPQHF
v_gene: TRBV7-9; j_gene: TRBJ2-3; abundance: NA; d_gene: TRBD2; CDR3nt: TGTGCCGGGCGGGATGGCACTAGCGGACACACAGATACGCAGTATTTT; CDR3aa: CAGRDGTSGHTDTQYF
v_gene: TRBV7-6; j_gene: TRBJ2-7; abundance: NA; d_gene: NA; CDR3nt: TGTGCCAGCAGCTTAGCTCGGGACGGAGAGTACGAGCAGTACTTC; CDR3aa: CASSLARDGEYEQYF
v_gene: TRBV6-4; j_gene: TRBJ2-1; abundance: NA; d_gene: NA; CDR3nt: TGTGCCAGCAGTGATGGGCTACTAGCAGGTTACAATGAGCAGTTCTTC; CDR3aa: CASSDGLLAGYNEQFF
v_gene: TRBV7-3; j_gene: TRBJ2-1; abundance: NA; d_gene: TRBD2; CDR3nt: TGTGCCAGCAGCTCAGGACTAGCTCGGCATGAGCAGTTCTTC; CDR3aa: CASSSGLARHEQFF
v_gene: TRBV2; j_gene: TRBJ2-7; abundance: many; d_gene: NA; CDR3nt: TGTGCCAGCATTGTCAGCGGAATGCTTCACTACGAGCAGTACTTC; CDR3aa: CASIVSGMLHYEQYF
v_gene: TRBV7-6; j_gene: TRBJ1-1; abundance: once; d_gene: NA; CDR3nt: TGTGCCAGCAGCCCTTCCACAGATATGAACACTGAAGCTTTCTTT; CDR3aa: CASSPSTDMNTEAFF
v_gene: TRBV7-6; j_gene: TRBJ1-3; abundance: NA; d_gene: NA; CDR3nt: TGTGCCAGCAGCTACCTACAGGGAAACACCATATATTTT; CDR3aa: CASSYLQGNTIYF
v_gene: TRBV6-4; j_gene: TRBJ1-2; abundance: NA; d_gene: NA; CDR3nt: TGTGCCAGCAGTGACGGGATATGGGGGACGGATAATTGGGGCTACACCTTC; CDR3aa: CASSDGIWGTDNWGYTF
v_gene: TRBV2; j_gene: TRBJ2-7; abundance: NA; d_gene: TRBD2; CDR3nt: TGTGCCAGCAGTGAAGTAAGCGGTGGCGGGAGTTGGTACGAGCAGTACTTC; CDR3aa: CASSEVSGGGSWYEQYF
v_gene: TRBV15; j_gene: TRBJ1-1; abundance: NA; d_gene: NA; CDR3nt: TGTGCCACCAGCAGAGGGGTGATTGGTGAAGCTTTCTTT; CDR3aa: CATSRGVIGEAFF
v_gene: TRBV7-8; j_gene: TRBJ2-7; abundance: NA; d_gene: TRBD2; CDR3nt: TGTGCCAGCAGCCCCCCGCCTAGCGGGGGGCCGATTTCCTACGAGCAGTACTTC; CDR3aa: CASSPPPSGGPISYEQYF
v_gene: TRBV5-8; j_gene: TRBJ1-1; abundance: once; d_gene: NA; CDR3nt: TGTGCCAGCAGCTTGGGAGGGGGGTCCCCGTATGAAGCTTTCTTT; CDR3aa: CASSLGGGSPYEAFF
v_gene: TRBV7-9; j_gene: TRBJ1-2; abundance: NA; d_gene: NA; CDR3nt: TGTGCCAGCAGCACCGGGCCTTCTAACTATGGCTACACCTTC; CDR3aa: CASSTGPSNYGYTF
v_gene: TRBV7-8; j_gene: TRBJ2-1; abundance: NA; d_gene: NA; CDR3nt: TGTGCCAGCAGCTTGGACTTCTCCTACAATGAGCAGTTCTTC; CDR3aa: CASSLDFSYNEQFF
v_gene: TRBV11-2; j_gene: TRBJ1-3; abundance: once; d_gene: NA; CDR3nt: TGTGCCAGCAGCCCCAGTTGGGGGGCGTTCTCTGGAAACACCATATATTTT; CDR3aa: CASSPSWGAFSGNTIYF
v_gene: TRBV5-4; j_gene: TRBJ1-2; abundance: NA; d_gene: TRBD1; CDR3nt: TGTGCCAGCAGCTTGGTGGGACAGAGTTATGGCTACACCTTC; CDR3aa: CASSLVGQSYGYTF
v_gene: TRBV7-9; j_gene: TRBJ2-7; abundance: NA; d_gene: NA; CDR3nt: TGTGCCAGCAGCCCCGACACCTACGAGCAGTACTTC; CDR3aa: CASSPDTYEQYF
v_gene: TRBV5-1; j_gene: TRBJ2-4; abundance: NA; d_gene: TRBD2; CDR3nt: TGCGCCAGCAGCTTATACCACCTAGCGGAAAGTAGCTCCAAAAACATTCAGTACTTC; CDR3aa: CASSLYHLAESSSKNIQYF
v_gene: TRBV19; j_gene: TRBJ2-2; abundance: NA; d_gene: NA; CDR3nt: TGTGCCAGTAGTATCGGGGGGCCTACGAACACCGGGGAGCTGTTTTTT; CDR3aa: CASSIGGPTNTGELFF
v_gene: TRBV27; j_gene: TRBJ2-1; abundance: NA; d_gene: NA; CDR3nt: TGTGCCAGCAGTTTACAGGCCCACAATGAGCAGTTCTTC; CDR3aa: CASSLQAHNEQFF
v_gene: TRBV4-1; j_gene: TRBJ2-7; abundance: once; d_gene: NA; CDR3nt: TGCGCCAGCAGCCATGGGCAGAGAGGCTACGAGCAGTACTTC; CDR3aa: CASSHGQRGYEQYF
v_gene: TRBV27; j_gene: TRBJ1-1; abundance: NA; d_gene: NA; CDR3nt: TGTGCCAGCAGTTTTCACAGCCCTTCGAACACTGAAGCTTTCTTT; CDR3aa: CASSFHSPSNTEAFF
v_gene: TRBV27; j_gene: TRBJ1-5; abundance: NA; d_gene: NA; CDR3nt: TGTGCCAGCAGTTTATTAGGTAGCAATCAGCCCCAGCATTTT; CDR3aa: CASSLLGSNQPQHF
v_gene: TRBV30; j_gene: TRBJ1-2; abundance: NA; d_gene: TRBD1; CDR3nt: TGTGCCTGGCGGGACAGCGGTGAGCCTGGCTACACCTTC; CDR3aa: CAWRDSGEPGYTF
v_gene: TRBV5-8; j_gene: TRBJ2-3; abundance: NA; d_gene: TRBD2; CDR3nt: TGTGCCAGCAGCCACAGAGCGGGACCTAGCACAGATACGCAGTATTTT; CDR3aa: CASSHRAGPSTDTQYF
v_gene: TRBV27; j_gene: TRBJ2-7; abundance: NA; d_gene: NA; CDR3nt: TGTGCCAGCAGCCAGGGCTACGAGCAGTACTTC; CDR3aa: CASSQGYEQYF
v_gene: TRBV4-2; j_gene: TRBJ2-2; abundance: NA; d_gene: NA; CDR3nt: TGTGCCAGCAGCCCAGTGACAGGAATCACCGGGGAGCTGTTTTTT; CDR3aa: CASSPVTGITGELFF
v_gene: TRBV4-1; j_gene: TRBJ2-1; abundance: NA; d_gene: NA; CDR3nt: TGCGCCAGCAGCCAAGAGGGAGGGGGCTTCTACAATGAGCAGTTCTTC; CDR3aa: CASSQEGGGFYNEQFF
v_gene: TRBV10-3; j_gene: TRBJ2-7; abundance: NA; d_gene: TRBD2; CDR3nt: TGTGCCATCAGTGGTACTAGCGGGGAATCAGCCTACGAGCAGTACTTC; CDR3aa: CAISGTSGESAYEQYF
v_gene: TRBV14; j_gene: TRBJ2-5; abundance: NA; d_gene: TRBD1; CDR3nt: TGTGCCAGCAGCGAAACAGGGGGATTGGAGACCCAGTACTTC; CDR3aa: CASSETGGLETQYF
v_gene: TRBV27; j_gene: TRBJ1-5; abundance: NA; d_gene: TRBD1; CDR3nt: TGTGCCAGCAGCGAGGGGACAGGGCGGAATCAGCCCCAGCATTTT; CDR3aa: CASSEGTGRNQPQHF
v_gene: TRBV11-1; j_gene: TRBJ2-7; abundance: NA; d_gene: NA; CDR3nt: TGTGCCAGCAGCTTAGATGTCCTCTACGAGCAGTACTTC; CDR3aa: CASSLDVLYEQYF